This T cell receptor (beta chain) appears in the sequencing data of a study of T-cell memory formation after mild COVID-19. Study-level information: TCR clusters mostly belonged to single donors. Notes on the study in general: Day 15 to 85 contractors were CD4/CD8 balanced; later expanders leaned CD4+.

TCRdb used MiXCR to reprocess the 5' RACE reads, holding one entry per CDR3 protein. The sample has some 50,000 distinct CDR3 sequences; less than 35% are singletons. The V and J ends lost 0 bases and 3 bases respectively, with 14 bases between them. The CDR3 covers 16 residues. Germline V gives CDR1 SGHKS, CDR2 YYEKEE (reference sequence). Turning to this clonotype: The antigen is undetermined.

The receptor comes from a man aged 18 to 35 who had mild COVID-19 (a few samples of this study predate the infection). Cell type and time point are not known. The material sequenced was PBMCs or a T cell subset sorted from them (not recorded which). The J gene is TRBJ2-3, the V gene TRBV5-5; D possibly corresponds to TRBD1 (7 bases). This chain's CDR3 is CASSLADAGGTDTQYF. In DNA, the CDR3 is TGTGCCAGCAGCTTGGCCGATGCAGGGGGGACAGATACGCAGTATTTT.